This entry describes one T cell receptor (beta chain). The antigen this receptor binds is unknown. No much larger clone exists at a distance of one base, and base qualities are not known. This entry belongs to a study of blood T cell repertoires in COVID-19 (dated by TCRdb to about 2020). About the study as a whole: Samples from collaborators originated in the United States, Italy and Spain and spanned both the acute and convalescent phases of COVID-19. The samples were drawn from the first 160 participants of the ongoing ImmuneRACE study and from 1,254 subjects provided by 6 global collaborators. The material from the prospective study consisted of cDNA or gDNA derived from T cells, B-cell-depleted T cells, or PBMCs. The dataset comprised deeply sampled blood TCRbeta repertoires from subjects exposed to, actively infected with, or recovered from COVID-19. HLA class I and class II types, where available, came from metadata supplied by the sample provider rather than from assay-based typing. Nearly every sample came with metadata listing a de-identified subject ID, COVID-19 status, age in years and sex. A freely available public database, intended as a resource for researchers studying the immune response to SARS-CoV-2, is where the repertoires were released. General study outcomes and caveats: How much clinical and demographic metadata was included differed by source and by participant, and the metadata was provided uncurated.

Each collaborating institution followed its own protocols to collect whole blood in K2EDTA tubes. For TCRbeta analysis, collaborators shipped samples as frozen whole blood, isolated PBMCs, or DNA extracted from either of those sample types. The germline V gene gives CDR1 as SGHRS and CDR2 as YFSETQ. Clipping removes 4 bases from V and 0 bases from J, with 11 as the unmatched junction base count. The CDR3 holds 17 amino acids from the cysteine to the phenylalanine. The CDR3 DNA has 51 bases and is translated from base 1. The immunoSEQ Assay, a bias-controlled multiplex PCR, was used to amplify TCRbeta CDR3 regions from genomic DNA. The paper's data handling went like this. The number of nucleated cells in each sample was estimated by amplification of reference gene primers within the assay. Sequence reads were collapsed and filtered to measure the absolute abundance of every unique TCRbeta CDR3 rearrangement. For each sample, productive Simpson clonality was calculated as the square root of Simpson's diversity index across productive rearrangements. TCRdb limited this immuneACCESS table to in-frame rearrangements with V and J called. A share of clones is missing; checked studies link under half to unresolved V genes, and the rest is unexplained. V and J calls and clone size are as listed in that table; D and trimming were resolved from the DNA. Present in this sample are about 98,000 clones, around 92% of which were seen just once. The ten largest account for roughly 4.3% of the sample.

The clonotype was recovered from a man younger than 35 with acute or convalescent COVID-19. Sequences were obtained from peripheral blood. The sequence is built from TRBV5-1 and TRBJ1-2, with 8 bases matching TRBD1. The CDR3 protein: CASSLKGDRPSNYGYTF. The nucleotide sequence is TGCGCCAGCAGCCTCAAGGGGGACAGGCCCTCTAACTATGGCTACACCTTC.